This T cell receptor beta chain was sequenced during a study of cytomegalovirus exposure and HLA in healthy donors. In the PCR, 60 Vbeta and 13 Jbeta primers were used. TCRdb keeps only in-frame clones here, not all; method: immunoSEQ multiplex PCR. The sample has 150,000 to 200,000 clones, 60% to 80% seen once. Regarding the study as a whole: Researchers reported in a later analysis that a missense DCLRE1C variant was tied to TCR beta V- and J-gene trimming.

The CDR3 loop spans 17 amino acids. Losses at the gene ends were 4 bases for V and 4 bases for J; bases not matched to a gene: 15. The germline gives CDR1 SEHNR, CDR2 FQNEAQ (reference sequence). On this clone itself: As yet, its antigen is unknown.

Material for sequencing was PBMCs. This sequence was found in a female donor in good health and CMV-seronegative. The V gene is TRBV7-9, the J gene TRBJ1-1, with TRBD1 matching 7 bases. CDR3 residues: CASSSHVDRAWATEAFF. The CDR3 DNA follows: TGTGCCAGCAGCTCCCATGTTGACAGGGCGTGGGCCACTGAAGCTTTCTTT.